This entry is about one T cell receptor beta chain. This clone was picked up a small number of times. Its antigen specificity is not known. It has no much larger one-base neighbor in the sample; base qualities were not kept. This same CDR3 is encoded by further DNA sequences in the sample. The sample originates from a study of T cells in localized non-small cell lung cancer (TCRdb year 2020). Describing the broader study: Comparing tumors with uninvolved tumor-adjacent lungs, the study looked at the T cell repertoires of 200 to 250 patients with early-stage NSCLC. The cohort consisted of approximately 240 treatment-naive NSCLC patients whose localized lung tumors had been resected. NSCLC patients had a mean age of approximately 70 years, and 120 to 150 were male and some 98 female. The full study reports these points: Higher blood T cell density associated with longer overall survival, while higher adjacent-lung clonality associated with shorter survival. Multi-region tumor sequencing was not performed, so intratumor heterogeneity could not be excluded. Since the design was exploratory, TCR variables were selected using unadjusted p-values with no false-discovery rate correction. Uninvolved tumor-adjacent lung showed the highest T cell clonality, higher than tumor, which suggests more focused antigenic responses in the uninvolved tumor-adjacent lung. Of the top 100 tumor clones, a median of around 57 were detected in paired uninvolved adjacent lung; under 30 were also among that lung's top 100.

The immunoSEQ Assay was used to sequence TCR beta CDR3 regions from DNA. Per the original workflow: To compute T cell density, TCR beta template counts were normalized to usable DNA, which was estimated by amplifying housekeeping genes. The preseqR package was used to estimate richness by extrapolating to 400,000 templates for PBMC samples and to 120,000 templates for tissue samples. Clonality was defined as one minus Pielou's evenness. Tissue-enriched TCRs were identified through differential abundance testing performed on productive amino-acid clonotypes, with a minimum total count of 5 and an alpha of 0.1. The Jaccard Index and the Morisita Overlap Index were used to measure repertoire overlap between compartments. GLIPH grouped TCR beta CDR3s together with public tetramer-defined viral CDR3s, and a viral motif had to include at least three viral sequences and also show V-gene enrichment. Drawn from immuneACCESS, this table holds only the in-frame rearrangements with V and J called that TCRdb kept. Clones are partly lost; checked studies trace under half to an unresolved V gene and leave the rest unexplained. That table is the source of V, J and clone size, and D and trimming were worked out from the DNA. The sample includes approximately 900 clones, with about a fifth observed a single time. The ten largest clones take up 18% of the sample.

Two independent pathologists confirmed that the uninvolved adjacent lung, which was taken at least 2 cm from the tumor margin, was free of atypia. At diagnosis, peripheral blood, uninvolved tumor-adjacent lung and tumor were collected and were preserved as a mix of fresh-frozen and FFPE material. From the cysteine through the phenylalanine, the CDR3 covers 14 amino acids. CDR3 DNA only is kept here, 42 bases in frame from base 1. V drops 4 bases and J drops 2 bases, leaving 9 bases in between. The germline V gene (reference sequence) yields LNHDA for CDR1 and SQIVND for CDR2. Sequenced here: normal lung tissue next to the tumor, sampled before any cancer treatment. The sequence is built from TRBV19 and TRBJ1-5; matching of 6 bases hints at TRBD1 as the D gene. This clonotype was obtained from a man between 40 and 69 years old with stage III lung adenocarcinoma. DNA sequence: TGTGCCAGTAGTACGACAGGAGGCAATCAGCCCCAGCATTTT. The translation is CASSTTGGNQPQHF.